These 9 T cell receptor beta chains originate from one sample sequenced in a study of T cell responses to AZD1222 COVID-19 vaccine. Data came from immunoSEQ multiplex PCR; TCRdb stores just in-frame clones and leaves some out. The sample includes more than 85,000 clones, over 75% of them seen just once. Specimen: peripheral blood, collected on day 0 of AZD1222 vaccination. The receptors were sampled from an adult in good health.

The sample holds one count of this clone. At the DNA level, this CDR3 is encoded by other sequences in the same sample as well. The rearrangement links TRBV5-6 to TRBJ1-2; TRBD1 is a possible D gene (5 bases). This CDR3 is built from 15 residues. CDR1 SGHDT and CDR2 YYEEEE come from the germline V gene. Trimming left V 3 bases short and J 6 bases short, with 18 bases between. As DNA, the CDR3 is TGTGCCAGCAGCTGGACCGGGAGGCGGGGGGATGGCTACACCTTC. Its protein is CASSWTGRRGDGYTF.

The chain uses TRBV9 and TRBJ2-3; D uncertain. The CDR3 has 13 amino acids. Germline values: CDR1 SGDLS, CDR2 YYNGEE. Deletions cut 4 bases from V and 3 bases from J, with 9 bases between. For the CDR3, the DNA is TGTGCCAGCAGCCATCTCCTGACAGATACGCAGTATTTT. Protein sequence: CASSHLLTDTQYF.

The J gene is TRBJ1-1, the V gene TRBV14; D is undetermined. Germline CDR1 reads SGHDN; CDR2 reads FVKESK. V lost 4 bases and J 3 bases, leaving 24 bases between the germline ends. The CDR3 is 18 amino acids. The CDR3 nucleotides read TGTGCCAGCAGCCCAAGAAATATCCCGCGCCAAAGGGACACTGAAGCTTTCTTT. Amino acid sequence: CASSPRNIPRQRDTEAFF.

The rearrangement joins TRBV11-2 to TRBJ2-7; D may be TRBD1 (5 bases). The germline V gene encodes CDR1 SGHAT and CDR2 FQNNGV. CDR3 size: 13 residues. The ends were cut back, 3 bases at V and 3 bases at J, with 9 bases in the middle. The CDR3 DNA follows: TGTGCCAGCAGCTTCAACCAGGGCTACGAGCAGTACTTC. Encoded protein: CASSFNQGYEQYF.

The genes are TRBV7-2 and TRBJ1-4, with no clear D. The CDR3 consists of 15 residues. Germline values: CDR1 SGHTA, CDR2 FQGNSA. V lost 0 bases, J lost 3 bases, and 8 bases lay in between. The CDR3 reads CASSLAHLSNEKLFF. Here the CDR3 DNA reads TGTGCCAGCAGCTTAGCGCACCTTTCTAATGAAAAACTGTTTTTT.

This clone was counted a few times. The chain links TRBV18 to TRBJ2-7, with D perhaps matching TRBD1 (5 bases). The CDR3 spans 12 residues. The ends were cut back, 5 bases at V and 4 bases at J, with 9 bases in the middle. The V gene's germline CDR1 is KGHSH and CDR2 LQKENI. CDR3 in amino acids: CASSLDSYEQYF. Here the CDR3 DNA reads TGTGCCAGCTCATTAGACAGTTACGAGCAGTACTTC.

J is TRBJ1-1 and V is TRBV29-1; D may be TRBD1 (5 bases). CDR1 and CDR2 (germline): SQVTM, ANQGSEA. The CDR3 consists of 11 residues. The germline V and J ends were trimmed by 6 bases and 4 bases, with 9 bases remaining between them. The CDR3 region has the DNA TGCAGCGTGGGGGTCAGCACTGAAGCTTTCTTT. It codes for CSVGVSTEAFF.

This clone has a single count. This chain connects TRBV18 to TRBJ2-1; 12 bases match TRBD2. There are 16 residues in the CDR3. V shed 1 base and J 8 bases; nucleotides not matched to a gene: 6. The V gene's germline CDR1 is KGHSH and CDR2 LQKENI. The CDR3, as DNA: TGTGCCAGCTCACCACGAGGACTAGCGGGGCAGGATGAGCAGTTCTTC. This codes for CASSPRGLAGQDEQFF.

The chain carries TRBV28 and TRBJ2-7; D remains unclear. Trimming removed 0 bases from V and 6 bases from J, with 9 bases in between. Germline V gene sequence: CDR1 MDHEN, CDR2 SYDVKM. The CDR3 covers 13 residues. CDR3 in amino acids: CASSLWSYGEQYF. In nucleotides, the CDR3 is TGTGCCAGCAGTTTATGGTCATACGGCGAGCAGTACTTC.